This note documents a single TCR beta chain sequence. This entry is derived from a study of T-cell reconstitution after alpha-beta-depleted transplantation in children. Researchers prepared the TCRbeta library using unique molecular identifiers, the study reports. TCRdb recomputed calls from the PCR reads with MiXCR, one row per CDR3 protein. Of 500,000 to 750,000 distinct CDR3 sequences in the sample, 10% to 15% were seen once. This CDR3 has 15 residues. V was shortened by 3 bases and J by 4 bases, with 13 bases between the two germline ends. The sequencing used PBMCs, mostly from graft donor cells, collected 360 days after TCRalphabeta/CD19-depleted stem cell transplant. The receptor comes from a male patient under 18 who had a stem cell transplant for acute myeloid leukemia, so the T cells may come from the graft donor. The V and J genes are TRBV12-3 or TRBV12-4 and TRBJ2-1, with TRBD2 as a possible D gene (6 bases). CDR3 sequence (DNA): TGTGCCAGCAGTTTCGGTCGGGGGATATACAATGAGCAGTTCTTC. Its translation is CASSFGRGIYNEQFF.